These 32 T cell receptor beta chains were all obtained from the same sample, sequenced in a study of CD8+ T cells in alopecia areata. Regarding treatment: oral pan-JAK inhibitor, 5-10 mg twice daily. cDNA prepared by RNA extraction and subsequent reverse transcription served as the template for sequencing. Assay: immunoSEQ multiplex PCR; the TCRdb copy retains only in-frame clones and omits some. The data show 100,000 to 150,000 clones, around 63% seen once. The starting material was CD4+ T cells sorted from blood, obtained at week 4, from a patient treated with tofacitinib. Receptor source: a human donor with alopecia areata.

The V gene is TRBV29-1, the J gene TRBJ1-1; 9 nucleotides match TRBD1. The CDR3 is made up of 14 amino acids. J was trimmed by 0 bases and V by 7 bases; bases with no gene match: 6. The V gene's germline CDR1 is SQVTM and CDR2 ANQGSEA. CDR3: CSGRTGVVNTEAFF. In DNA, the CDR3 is TGCAGCGGGAGGACAGGGGTTGTGAACACTGAAGCTTTCTTT.

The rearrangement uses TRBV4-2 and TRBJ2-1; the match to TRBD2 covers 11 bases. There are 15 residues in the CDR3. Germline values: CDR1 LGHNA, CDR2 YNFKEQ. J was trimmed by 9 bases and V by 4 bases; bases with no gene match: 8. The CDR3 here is CASSRGASGGSEQFF. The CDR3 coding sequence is TGTGCCAGCAGCCGGGGTGCTAGCGGGGGGAGTGAGCAGTTCTTC.

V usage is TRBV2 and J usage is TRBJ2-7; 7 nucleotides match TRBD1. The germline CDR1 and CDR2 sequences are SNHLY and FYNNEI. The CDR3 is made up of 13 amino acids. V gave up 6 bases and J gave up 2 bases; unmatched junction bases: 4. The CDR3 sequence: CASSGQVAYEQYF. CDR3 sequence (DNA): TGTGCCAGCAGCGGACAGGTTGCCTACGAGCAGTACTTC.

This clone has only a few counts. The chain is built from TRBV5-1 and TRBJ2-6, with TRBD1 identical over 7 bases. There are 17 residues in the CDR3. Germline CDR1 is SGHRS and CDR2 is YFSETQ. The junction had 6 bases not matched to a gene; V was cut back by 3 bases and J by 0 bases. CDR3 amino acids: CASSWPGQRSGANVLTF. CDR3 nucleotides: TGCGCCAGCAGCTGGCCGGGACAGCGCTCTGGGGCCAACGTCCTGACTTTC.

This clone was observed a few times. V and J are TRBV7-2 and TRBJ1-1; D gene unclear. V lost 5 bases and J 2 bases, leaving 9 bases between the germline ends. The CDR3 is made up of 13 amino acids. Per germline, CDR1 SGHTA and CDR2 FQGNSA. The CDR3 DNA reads TGTGCCAGCAGCCCCATGGTAAACACTGAAGCTTTCTTT. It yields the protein CASSPMVNTEAFF.

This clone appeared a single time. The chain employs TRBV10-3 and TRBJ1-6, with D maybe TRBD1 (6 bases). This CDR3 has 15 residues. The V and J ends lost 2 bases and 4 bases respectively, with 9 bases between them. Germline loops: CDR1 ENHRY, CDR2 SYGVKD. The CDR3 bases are TGTGCCATCAGTGAGACGGGGGCGTATAATTCACCCCTCCACTTT. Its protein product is CAISETGAYNSPLHF.

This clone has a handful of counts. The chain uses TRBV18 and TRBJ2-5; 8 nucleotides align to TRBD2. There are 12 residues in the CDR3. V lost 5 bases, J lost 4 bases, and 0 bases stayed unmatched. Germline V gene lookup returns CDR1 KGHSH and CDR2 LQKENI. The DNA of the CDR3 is TGTGCCAGCTCAACTAGCGGAGAGACCCAGTACTTC. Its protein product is CASSTSGETQYF. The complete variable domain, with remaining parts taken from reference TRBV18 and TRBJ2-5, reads NAGVMQNPRHLVRRRGQEARLRCSPMKGHSHVYWYRQLPEEGLKFMVYLQKENIIDESGMPKERFSAEFPKEGPSILRIQQVVRGDSAAYFCASSTSGETQYFGPGTRLLVL.

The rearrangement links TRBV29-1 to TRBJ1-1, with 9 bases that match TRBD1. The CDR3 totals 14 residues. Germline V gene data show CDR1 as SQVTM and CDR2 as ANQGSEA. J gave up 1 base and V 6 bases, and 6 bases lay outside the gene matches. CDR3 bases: TGCAGCGTAGAAACAGGGGGCTGGAACACTGAAGCTTTCTTT. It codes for CSVETGGWNTEAFF.

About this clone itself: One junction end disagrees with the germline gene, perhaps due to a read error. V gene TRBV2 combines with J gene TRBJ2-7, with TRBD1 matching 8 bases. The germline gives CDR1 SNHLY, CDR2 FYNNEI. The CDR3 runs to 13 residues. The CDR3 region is CVSSEGQGHEQYF. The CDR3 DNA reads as TGTGTCAGCAGTGAAGGACAGGGCCACGAGCAGTACTTC.

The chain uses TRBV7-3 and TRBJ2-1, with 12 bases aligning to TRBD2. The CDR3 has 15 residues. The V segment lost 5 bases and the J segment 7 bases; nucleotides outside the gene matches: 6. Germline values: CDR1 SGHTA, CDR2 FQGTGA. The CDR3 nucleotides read TGTGCCAGCAGCACCGGACTAGCGGGACCTAATGAGCAGTTCTTC. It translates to CASSTGLAGPNEQFF.

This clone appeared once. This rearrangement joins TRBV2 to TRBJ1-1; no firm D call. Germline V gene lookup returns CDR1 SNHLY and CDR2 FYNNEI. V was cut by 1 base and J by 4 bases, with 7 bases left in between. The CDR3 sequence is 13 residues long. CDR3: CASSEEGGTEAFF. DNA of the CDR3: TGTGCCAGCAGTGAAGAGGGAGGCACTGAAGCTTTCTTT.

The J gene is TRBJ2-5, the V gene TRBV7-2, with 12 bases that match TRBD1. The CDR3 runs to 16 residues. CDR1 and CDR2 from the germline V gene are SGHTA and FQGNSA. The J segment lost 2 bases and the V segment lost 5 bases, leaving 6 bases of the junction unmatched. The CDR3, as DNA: TGTGCCAGCAGCCTTGGGACAGGGGGCGGTCAAGAGACCCAGTACTTC. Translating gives CASSLGTGGGQETQYF.

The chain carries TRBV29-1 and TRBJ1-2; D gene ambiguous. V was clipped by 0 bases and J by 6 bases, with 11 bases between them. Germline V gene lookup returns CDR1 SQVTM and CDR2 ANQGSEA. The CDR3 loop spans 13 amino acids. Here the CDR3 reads CSVEDLGGNGYTF. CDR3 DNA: TGCAGCGTTGAAGATCTTGGTGGGAATGGCTACACCTTC.

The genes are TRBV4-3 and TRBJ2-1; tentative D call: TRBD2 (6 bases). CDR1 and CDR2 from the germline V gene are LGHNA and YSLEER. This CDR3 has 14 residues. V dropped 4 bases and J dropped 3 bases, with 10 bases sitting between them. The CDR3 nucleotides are TGCGCCAGCAGCCGGACGGGAGTCTACAATGAGCAGTTCTTC. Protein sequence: CASSRTGVYNEQFF.

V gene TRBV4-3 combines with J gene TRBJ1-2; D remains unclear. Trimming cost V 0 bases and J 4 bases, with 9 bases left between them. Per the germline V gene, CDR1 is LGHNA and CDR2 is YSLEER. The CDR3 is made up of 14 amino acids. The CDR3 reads CASSQEVDSYGYTF. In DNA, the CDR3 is TGCGCCAGCAGCCAAGAGGTGGATTCCTATGGCTACACCTTC.

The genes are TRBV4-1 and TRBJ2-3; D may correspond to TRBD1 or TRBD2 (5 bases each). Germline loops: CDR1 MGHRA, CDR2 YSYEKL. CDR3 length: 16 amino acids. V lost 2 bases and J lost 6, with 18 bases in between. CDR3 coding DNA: TGCGCCAGCAGCCAACCCGGGGCCACCCTGCCGGATACGCAGTATTTT. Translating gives CASSQPGATLPDTQYF.

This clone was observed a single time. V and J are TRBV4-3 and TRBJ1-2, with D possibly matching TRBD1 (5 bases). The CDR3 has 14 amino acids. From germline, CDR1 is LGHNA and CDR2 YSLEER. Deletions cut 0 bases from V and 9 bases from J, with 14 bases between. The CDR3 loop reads CASSQDPGTGSYTF. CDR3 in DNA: TGCGCCAGCAGCCAAGATCCCGGGACGGGGAGCTACACCTTC.

DNA for the CDR3: TGTGCCAGCAGTGGGGCAGGGGAAAATCAGCCCCAGCATTTT. This sequence encodes CASSGAGENQPQHF. The rearrangement uses TRBV2 and TRBJ1-5; possible D gene TRBD1, 6 bases. This CDR3 has 14 amino acids. CDR1 and CDR2 from the germline V gene are SNHLY and FYNNEI. Trimming removed 4 bases from V and 4 bases from J, with 11 bases in between.

Written as DNA, the CDR3 is TGTGCCTGGAGTGGTGGGAGAAACTACGAGCAGTACTTC. It encodes CAWSGGRNYEQYF. The chain uses TRBV30 and TRBJ2-7; D perhaps matches TRBD2 (5 bases). The V end lost 1 base, the J end lost 3 bases, and 10 bases lay between the germline ends. The CDR3 contains 13 residues. Germline CDR1 and CDR2: GTSNPN and SVGIG (reference sequence).

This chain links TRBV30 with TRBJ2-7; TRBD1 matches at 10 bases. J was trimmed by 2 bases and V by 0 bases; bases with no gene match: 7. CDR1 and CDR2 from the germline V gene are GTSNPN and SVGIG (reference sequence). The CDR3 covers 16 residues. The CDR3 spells CAWSVRGQGITYEQYF. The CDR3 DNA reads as TGTGCCTGGAGTGTAAGGGGACAGGGGATAACCTACGAGCAGTACTTC.

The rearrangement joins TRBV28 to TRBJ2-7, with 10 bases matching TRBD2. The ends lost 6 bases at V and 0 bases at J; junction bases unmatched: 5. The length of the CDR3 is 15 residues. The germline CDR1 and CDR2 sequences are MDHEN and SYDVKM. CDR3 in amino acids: CASSLSGRASYEQYF. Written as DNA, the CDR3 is TGTGCCAGCAGCTTAAGCGGGAGGGCCTCCTACGAGCAGTACTTC.

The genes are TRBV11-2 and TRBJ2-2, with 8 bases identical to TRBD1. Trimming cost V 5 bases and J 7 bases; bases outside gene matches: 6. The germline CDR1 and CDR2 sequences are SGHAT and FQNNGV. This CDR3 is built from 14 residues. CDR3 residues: CASSADRVVGELFF. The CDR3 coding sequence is TGTGCCAGCAGCGCGGACAGGGTTGTCGGGGAGCTGTTTTTT.

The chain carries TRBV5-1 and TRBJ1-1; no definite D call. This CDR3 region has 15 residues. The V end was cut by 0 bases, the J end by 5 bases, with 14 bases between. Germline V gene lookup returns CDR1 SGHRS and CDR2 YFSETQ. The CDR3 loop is CASSLGHLEGTEAFF. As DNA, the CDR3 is TGCGCCAGCAGCTTGGGCCACCTTGAAGGGACTGAAGCTTTCTTT. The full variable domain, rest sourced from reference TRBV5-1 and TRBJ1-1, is KAGVTQTPRYLIKTRGQQVTLSCSPISGHRSVSWYQQTPGQGLQFLFEYFSETQRNKGNFPGRFSGRQFSNSRSEMNVSTLELGDSALYLCASSLGHLEGTEAFFGQGTRLTVV.

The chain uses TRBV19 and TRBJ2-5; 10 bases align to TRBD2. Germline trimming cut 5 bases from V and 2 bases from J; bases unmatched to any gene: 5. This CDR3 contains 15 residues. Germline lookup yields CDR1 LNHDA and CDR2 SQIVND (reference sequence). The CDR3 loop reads CASSPSGGDQETQYF. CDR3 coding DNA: TGTGCCAGTAGTCCGAGCGGGGGGGATCAAGAGACCCAGTACTTC.

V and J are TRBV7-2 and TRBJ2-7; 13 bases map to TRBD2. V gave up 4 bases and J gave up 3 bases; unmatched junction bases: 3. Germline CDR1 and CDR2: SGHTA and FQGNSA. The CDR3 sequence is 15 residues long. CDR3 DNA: TGTGCCAGCAGCTCGGGACTAGCGGGGAACTACGAGCAGTACTTC. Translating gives CASSSGLAGNYEQYF.

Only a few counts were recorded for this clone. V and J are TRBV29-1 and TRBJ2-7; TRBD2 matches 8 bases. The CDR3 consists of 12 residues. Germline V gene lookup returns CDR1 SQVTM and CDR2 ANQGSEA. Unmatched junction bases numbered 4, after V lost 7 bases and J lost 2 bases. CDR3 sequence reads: CSAGGATYEQYF. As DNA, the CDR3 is TGCAGCGCGGGGGGGGCTACCTACGAGCAGTACTTC.

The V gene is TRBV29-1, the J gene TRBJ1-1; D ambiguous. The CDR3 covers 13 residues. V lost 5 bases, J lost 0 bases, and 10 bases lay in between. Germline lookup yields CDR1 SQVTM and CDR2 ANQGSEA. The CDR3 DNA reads TGCAGCGTTTCTGGCAGTGTGAACACTGAAGCTTTCTTT. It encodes CSVSGSVNTEAFF.

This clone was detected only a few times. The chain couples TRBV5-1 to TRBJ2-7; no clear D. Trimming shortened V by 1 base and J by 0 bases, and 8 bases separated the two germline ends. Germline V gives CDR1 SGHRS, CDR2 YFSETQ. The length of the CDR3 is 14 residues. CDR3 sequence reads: CASSLTDLSYEQYF. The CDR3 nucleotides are TGCGCCAGCAGCTTGACGGACCTCTCCTACGAGCAGTACTTC.

The CDR3 sequence: CSVGGGYTGELFF. Written as DNA, the CDR3 is TGCAGCGTGGGAGGGGGGTACACCGGGGAGCTGTTTTTT. The rearrangement uses TRBV29-1 and TRBJ2-2; maybe TRBD2 (7 bases). Germline CDR1 reads SQVTM; CDR2 reads ANQGSEA. The V and J ends lost 6 bases and 3 bases respectively, with 11 bases between them. This CDR3 is 13 amino acids long.

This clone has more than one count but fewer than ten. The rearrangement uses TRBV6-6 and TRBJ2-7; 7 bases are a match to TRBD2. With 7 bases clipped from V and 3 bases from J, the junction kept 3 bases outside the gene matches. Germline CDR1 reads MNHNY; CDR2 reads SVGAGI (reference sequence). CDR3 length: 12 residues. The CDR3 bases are TGTGCCAGCAAGGGAGGGGACTACGAGCAGTACTTC. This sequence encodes CASKGGDYEQYF.

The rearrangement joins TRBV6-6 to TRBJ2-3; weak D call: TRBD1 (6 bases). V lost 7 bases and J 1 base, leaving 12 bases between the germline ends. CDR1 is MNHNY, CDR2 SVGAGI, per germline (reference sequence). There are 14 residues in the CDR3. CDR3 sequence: CASNPRTGTDTQYF. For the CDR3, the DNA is TGTGCCAGCAACCCTCGGACAGGCACAGATACGCAGTATTTT.

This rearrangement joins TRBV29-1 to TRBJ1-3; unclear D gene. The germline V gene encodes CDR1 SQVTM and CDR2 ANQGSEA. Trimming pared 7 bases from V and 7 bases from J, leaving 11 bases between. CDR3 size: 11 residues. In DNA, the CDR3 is TGCAGCGGTGACCCCCGGAACACCATATATTTT. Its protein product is CSGDPRNTIYF. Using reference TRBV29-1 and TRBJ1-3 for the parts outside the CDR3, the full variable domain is SAVISQKPSRDICQRGTSLTIQCQVDSQVTMMFWYRQQPGQSLTLIATANQGSEATYESGFVIDKFPISRPNLTFSTLTVSNMSPEDSSIYLCSGDPRNTIYFGEGSWLTVV.